This T cell receptor beta chain was documented in a study of blood T cells in healthy people across ages. There are 17 residues in the CDR3. The V and J ends lost 4 bases and 3 bases, in that order; junction bases with no gene match: 8. Germline loops: CDR1 SGHVS, CDR2 FNYEAQ. A J-beta primer mix and a sample-barcoded 5' primer were used in a second PCR of roughly 7 to 12 cycles. In TCRdb, the 5' RACE reads were re-called with MiXCR into one record per CDR3 protein. The sample yields 700,000 or so distinct CDR3 sequences, approximately 22% seen once. This TCR derives from an older man in good health. This rearrangement joins TRBV7-6 to TRBJ2-1; 11 bases map to TRBD2. The sample consisted of blood. Written as DNA, the CDR3 is TGTGCCAGCAGCTCCCGACTAGCGGGATTTAACTACAATGAGCAGTTCTTC. It is translated as CASSSRLAGFNYNEQFF.